The next 9 T cell receptor beta chains were all read from a single sample in a study of OX40 agonist ivuxolimab in advanced cancers. Library construction relied on the immunoSEQ multiplex PCR assay. TCRdb mirrors the immuneACCESS table, restricted to in-frame sequences. Some clones are absent from its copies; in checked studies, under half trace to an unresolved V gene, and the reason for the others is unknown. The sample table records about 38,000 clones; roughly nine tenths of these occur just once. The ten largest make up roughly 40% of the sample. Sequences were derived from CD4+ or CD8+ T cells sorted from blood, sampled in a trial of the OX40 agonist ivuxolimab. The source is an adult with an advanced solid tumor such as melanoma, head and neck, liver or kidney cancer.

With regard to this clone: A far larger clone lies a single base away; this is likely a read error. V and J are TRBV5-6 and TRBJ2-7; 7 bases match TRBD1. The CDR3 covers 15 residues. CDR1 is SGHDT and CDR2 is YYEEEE in the germline V gene. V lost 0 bases and J lost 7; bases outside the gene matches: 10. CDR3 amino acids: CASSLGDRAYNEQYF. In DNA form, the CDR3 reads TGTGCCAGCAGCTTGGGAGACAGGGCCTACAATGAGCAGTACTTC.

The chain combines TRBV30 with TRBJ1-1; TRBD1 matches at 8 bases. The CDR3 runs 13 residues. Germline V gene data show CDR1 as GTSNPN and CDR2 as SVGIG (reference sequence). V shed 3 bases, J shed 5 bases, and the junction held 5 bases outside the gene matches. As DNA, the CDR3 is TGTGCCTGGAGAGTACAGGGGGGGACTGAAGCTTTCTTT. It yields the protein CAWRVQGGTEAFF.

V gene TRBV9 combines with J gene TRBJ2-1; D remains ambiguous. V dropped 3 bases and J dropped 5 bases, with 6 bases sitting between them. CDR3 length: 12 residues. The V gene's germline CDR1 is SGDLS and CDR2 YYNGEE. CDR3 in amino acids: CASSGQDNEQFF. CDR3 bases: TGTGCCAGCAGCGGGCAGGACAATGAGCAGTTCTTC. Using reference TRBV9 and TRBJ2-1 for the parts outside the CDR3, the full variable domain is DSGVTQTPKHLITATGQRVTLRCSPRSGDLSVYWYQQSLDQGLQFLIQYYNGEERAKGNILERFSAQQFPDLHSELNLSSLELGDSALYFCASSGQDNEQFFGPGTRLTVL.

The chain joins TRBV7-2 to TRBJ1-2, with a tentative D call TRBD1 (5 bases). The CDR3 has 13 residues. V was trimmed by 2 bases and J by 1 base, leaving 5 bases between them. From germline, CDR1 is SGHTA and CDR2 FQGNSA. The chain's CDR3 is CASSLQGNYGYTF. In DNA, the CDR3 is TGTGCCAGCAGCTTACAGGGTAACTATGGCTACACCTTC. The variable domain in full, completed from reference TRBV7-2 and TRBJ1-2, reads GAGVSQSPSNKVTEKGKDVELRCDPISGHTALYWYRQSLGQGLEFLIYFQGNSAPDKSGLPSDRFSAERTGGSVSTLTIQRTQQEDSAVYLCASSLQGNYGYTFGSGTRLTVV.

V and J are TRBV27 and TRBJ2-7, with D tentatively TRBD2 (7 bases). Trimming left V 6 bases short and J 4 bases short, with 13 bases between. Germline CDR1 reads MNHEY; CDR2 reads SMNVEV (reference sequence). The CDR3 has 13 residues. CDR3 DNA sequence: TGTGCCAGCAGAGTCGGGGGGCGGTACGAGCAGTACTTC. Encoded protein: CASRVGGRYEQYF.

The chain recombines TRBV7-6 with TRBJ2-1, with D perhaps matching TRBD2 (6 bases). Germline CDR1 reads SGHVS; CDR2 reads FNYEAQ. Trimming stripped 5 bases from V and 5 bases from J, with 13 bases between. CDR3 size: 14 residues. In nucleotides, the CDR3 is TGTGCCAGCAGCAGGGGACTGGCAAACAATGAGCAGTTCTTC. This sequence encodes CASSRGLANNEQFF.

The rearrangement uses TRBV7-3 and TRBJ2-5; 8 bases map to TRBD1. The J call may not be correct, given that the DNA end is closer to TRBJ2-7. The CDR3 sequence is 13 residues long. Per germline, CDR1 SGHTA and CDR2 FQGTGA. The CDR3 DNA reads as TGTGCCAGCAGCACGACAGGGGCTCACGAGCAGTACTTC. Translation gives CASSTTGAHEQYF.

This clone was counted a few times. This chain uses TRBV7-8 with TRBJ2-7; TRBD1 agrees at 8 bases. CDR3 length: 14 amino acids. Looked up from germline, CDR1 is SGHVS and CDR2 is FQNEAQ. The V and J ends lost 5 bases and 3 bases, in that order; junction bases with no gene match: 6. CDR3 DNA sequence: TGTGCCAGCAGCCCTGGGACAGGAGACTACGAGCAGTACTTC. Translating it yields CASSPGTGDYEQYF.

This clone was detected only a few times. The chain joins TRBV6-1 to TRBJ1-1; no clear D gene. V shed 3 bases and J shed 11 bases, with 13 bases lying between them. Germline assignment: CDR1 MNHNS and CDR2 SASEGT. The CDR3 extends over 12 amino acids. CDR3 DNA sequence: TGTGCCAGCAGTGACCTGGGAAGGGAGGCTTTCTTT. This codes for CASSDLGREAFF.